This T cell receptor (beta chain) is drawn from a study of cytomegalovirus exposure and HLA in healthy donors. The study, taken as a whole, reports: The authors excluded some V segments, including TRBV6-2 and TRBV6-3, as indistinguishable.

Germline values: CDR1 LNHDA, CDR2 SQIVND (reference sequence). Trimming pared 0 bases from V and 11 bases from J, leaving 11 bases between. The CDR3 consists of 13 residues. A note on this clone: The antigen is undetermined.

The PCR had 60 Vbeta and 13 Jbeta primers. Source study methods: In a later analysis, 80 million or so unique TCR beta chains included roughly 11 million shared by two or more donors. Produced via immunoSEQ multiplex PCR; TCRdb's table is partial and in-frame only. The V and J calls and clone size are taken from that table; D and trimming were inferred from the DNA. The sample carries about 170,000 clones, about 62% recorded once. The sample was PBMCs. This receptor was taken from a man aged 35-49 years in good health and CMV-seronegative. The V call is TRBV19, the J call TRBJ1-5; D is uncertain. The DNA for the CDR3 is TGTGCCAGTAGTATAGACCGCGATCGGGCCCAGCATTTT. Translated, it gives CASSIDRDRAQHF.